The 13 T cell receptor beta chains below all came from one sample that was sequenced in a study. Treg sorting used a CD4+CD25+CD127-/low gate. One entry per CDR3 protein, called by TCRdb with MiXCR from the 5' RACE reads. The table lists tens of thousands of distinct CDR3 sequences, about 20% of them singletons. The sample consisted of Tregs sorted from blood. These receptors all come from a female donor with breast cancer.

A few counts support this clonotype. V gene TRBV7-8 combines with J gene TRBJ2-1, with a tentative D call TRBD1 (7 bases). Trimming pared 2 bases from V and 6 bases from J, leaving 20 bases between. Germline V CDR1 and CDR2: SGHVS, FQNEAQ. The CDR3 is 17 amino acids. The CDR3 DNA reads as TGTGCCAGCAGCTTACTTCACCGGTCCCAGGGGGGCAATGAGCAGTTCTTC. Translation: CASSLLHRSQGGNEQFF. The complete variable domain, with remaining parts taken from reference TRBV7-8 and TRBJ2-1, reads GAGVSQSPRYKVAKRGQDVALRCDPISGHVSLFWYQQALGQGPEFLTYFQNEAQLDKSGLPSDRFFAERPEGSVSTLKIQRTQQEDSAVYLCASSLLHRSQGGNEQFFGPGTRLTVL.

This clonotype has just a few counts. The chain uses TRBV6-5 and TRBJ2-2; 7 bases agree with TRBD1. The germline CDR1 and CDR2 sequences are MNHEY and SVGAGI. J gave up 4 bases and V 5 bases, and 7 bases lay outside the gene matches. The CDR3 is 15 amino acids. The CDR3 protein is CASSGETGSTGELFF. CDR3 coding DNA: TGTGCCAGCAGTGGTGAGACAGGGAGCACCGGGGAGCTGTTTTTT.

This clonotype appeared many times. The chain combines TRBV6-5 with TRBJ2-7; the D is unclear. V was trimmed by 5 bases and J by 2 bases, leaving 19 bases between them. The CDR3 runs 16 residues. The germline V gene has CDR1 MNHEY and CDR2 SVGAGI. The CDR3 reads CASSVAKTETTYEQYF. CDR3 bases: TGTGCCAGCAGTGTGGCGAAGACGGAAACTACCTACGAGCAGTACTTC.

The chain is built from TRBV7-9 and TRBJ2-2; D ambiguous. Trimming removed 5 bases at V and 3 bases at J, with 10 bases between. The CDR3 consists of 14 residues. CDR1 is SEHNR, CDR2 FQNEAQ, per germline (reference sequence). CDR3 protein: CASSIYTDTGELFF. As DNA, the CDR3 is TGTGCCAGCAGCATCTACACGGACACCGGGGAGCTGTTTTTT.

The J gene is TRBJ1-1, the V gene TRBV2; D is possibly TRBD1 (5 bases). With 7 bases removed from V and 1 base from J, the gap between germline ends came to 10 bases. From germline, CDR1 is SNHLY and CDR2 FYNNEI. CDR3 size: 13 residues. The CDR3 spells CASMEGPNTEAFF. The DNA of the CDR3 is TGTGCCAGCATGGAGGGGCCGAACACTGAAGCTTTCTTT.

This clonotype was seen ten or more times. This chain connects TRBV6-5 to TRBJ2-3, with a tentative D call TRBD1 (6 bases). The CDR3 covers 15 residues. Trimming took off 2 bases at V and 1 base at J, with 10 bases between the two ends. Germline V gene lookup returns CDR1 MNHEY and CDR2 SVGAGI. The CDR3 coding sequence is TGTGCCAGCAGTTACGGCAGGACAGGCACAGATACGCAGTATTTT. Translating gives CASSYGRTGTDTQYF.

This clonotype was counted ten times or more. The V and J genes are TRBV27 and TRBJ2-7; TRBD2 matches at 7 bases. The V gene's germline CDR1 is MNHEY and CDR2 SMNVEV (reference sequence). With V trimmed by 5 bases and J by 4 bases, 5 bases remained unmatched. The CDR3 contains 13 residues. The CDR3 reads CASSLGLGYEQYF. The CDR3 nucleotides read TGTGCCAGCAGTCTTGGACTAGGGTACGAGCAGTACTTC.

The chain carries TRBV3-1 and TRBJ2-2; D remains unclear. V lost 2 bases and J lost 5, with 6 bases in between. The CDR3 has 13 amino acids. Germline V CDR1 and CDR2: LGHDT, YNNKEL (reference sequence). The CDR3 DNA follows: TGTGCCAGCAGCCAACAGGAAACCGGGGAGCTGTTTTTT. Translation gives CASSQQETGELFF. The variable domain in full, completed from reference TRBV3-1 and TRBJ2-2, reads DTAVSQTPKYLVTQMGNDKSIKCEQNLGHDTMYWYKQDSKKFLKIMFSYNNKELIINETVPNRFSPKSPDKAHLNLHINSLELGDSAVYFCASSQQETGELFFGEGSRLTVL.

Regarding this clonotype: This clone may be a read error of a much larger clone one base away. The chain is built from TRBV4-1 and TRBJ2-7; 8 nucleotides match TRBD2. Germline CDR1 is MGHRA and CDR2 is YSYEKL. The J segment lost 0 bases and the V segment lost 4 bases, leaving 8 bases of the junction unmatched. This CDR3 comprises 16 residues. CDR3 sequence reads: CASSPRGTSNSYEQYV. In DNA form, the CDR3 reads TGCGCCAGCAGCCCCCGCGGGACTAGTAACTCCTACGAGCAGTACGTC.

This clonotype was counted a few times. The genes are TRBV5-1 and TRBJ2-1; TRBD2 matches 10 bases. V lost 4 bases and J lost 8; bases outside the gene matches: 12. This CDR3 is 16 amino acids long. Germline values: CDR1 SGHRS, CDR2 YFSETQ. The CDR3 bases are TGCGCCAGCAGCCCCTCGGGGCTAGCGGGAGTGGATGAGCAGTTCTTC. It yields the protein CASSPSGLAGVDEQFF.

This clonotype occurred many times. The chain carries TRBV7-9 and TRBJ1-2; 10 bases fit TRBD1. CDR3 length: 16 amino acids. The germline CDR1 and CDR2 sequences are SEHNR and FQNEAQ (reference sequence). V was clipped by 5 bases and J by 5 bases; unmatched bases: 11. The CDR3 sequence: CASSPGTGVYSYGYTF. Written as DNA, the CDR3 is TGTGCCAGCAGCCCCGGGACAGGGGTTTACTCTTATGGCTACACCTTC.

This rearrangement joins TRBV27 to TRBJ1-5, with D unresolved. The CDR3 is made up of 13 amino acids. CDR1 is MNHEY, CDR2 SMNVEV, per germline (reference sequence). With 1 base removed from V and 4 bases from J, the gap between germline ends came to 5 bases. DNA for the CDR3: TGTGCCAGCAGTTTATTTGATAATCAGCCCCAGCATTTT. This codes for CASSLFDNQPQHF.

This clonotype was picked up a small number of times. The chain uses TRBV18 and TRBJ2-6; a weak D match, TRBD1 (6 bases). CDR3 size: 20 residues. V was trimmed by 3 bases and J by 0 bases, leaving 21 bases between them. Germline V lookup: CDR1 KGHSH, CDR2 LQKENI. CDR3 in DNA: TGTGCCAGCTCACCTTACCAACCGGGACATTCTAGCTCTGGGGCCAACGTCCTGACTTTC. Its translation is CASSPYQPGHSSSGANVLTF.